The clone carrying this TCR beta chain was counted ten times or more. This specimen comes from a study of T cells in Graves' hyperthyroidism and ophthalmopathy. Lactation, pregnancy, other autoimmune disease or uncontrolled infection led to exclusion of patients. Germline values: CDR1 LGHNA, CDR2 YNFKEQ. The CDR3 consists of 17 residues. The V end was cut by 0 bases, the J end by 1 base, with 13 bases between. Researchers took RNA transcripts and amplified the TCR beta CDR3 regions from them. First-round RT-PCR with HTBI primers amplified the TCR CDR3 region. TCRdb analysed the multiplex PCR reads with MiXCR anew, one entry per CDR3 protein. The sample contains about 360,000 distinct CDR3 sequences, about 13% of which appear only once.

The clonotype originates from a young woman with Graves' hyperthyroidism. The sequencing sample was made of blood. V gene TRBV4-2 combines with J gene TRBJ2-4; D is unclear. CDR3 sequence: CASSQDLTAGAKNIQYF. The CDR3, as DNA: TGTGCCAGCAGCCAAGATCTAACGGCTGGCGCCAAAAACATTCAGTACTTC.